The 19 T cell receptor beta chains below all came from one sample that was sequenced in a study of shared clonotypes between healthy human individuals (TCRdb year 2020). Preparation of the library involved the immunoSEQ multiplex PCR assay. TCRdb re-hosts the immuneACCESS table, in-frame sequences only. Its copies lack some clones; in the studies checked, an unresolved V gene accounts for under half of them, and the cause for the rest is not known. This sample holds roughly 2,000,000 clones; around 93% were observed only once. Of the sample, approximately 1.6% falls within the top ten clones. CD8 naive samples were obtained by positive selection for CCR7 among CD45RO-negative cells, yielding a CD45RA+CCR7+ population from which TemRA cells were excluded. Sequenced material: naive CD8+ T cells from PBMCs. The cell subset or site label corresponds to: CD45RA+CCR7+. Source of these receptors: a young man in good health. Some clones in this sample may be carry-over from other donors' samples.

This chain links TRBV10-2 with TRBJ1-2; perhaps TRBD1 as D (6 bases). Germline V gene data show CDR1 as WSHSY and CDR2 as SAAADI. Trimming took off 6 bases at V and 5 bases at J, with 25 bases between the two ends. The CDR3 extends over 17 amino acids. The CDR3 coding sequence is TGCGCCAGCAGCACCCGTGGGGTTGTGGGGGCAGCTTATGGCTACACCTTC. It specifies CASSTRGVVGAAYGYTF.

The chain has TRBV19 and TRBJ2-7; TRBD2 is a possible D gene (5 bases). Germline CDR1 and CDR2: LNHDA and SQIVND (reference sequence). This CDR3 region has 16 residues. The V and J ends lost 6 bases and 5 bases respectively, with 23 bases between them. CDR3 in DNA: TGTGCCAGTAGCCCTCGGGCGGGCAGTCCTAACGACGAGCAGTACTTC. Translation: CASSPRAGSPNDEQYF.

The V gene is TRBV27, the J gene TRBJ1-4; D uncertain. The germline CDR1 and CDR2 sequences are MNHEY and SMNVEV (reference sequence). This CDR3 comprises 13 residues. V lost 4 bases, J lost 7 bases, and 10 bases lay in between. The CDR3 sequence is CASSWGTGEKLFF. The CDR3 region has the DNA TGTGCCAGCAGTTGGGGTACTGGTGAAAAACTGTTTTTT.

V is TRBV5-1 and J is TRBJ1-1, with D possibly TRBD1 on 6 matching bases. CDR3 length equals 14 residues. V was pared by 0 bases and J by 4 bases, with 10 bases between. Germline V CDR1 and CDR2: SGHRS, YFSETQ. The CDR3 DNA follows: TGCGCCAGCAGCTTGGCCGGGGGCCCCACTGAAGCTTTCTTT. It specifies CASSLAGGPTEAFF.

Of note for this clone: The same CDR3 also results from other DNA sequences found in this sample. This sequence joins TRBV7-9 and TRBJ2-3; no clear D gene. CDR3 size: 12 residues. The germline V gene encodes CDR1 SEHNR and CDR2 FQNEAQ (reference sequence). V was cut by 4 bases and J by 2 bases, with 4 bases left in between. Here the CDR3 DNA reads TGTGCCAGCAGCTCGTACACAGATACGCAGTATTTT. This codes for CASSSYTDTQYF.

The genes are TRBV10-3 and TRBJ2-7, with D possibly TRBD2 on 5 matching bases. Trimming pared 6 bases from V and 1 base from J, leaving 10 bases between. The germline V gene has CDR1 ENHRY and CDR2 SYGVKD. This CDR3 contains 13 residues. Written as DNA, the CDR3 is TGTGCCATCAGGGAGGAGTTATCCTACGAGCAGTACTTC. Its translation: CAIREELSYEQYF.

The chain recombines TRBV27 with TRBJ2-3; 9 nucleotides match TRBD1. CDR1 is MNHEY and CDR2 is SMNVEV in the germline V gene (reference sequence). V lost 2 bases, J lost 1 base, and 10 bases stayed unmatched. The CDR3 totals 18 residues. The CDR3 DNA reads TGTGCCAGCAGTTTAATTGGTGAGGGGACAGGGCGCACAGATACGCAGTATTTT. It encodes CASSLIGEGTGRTDTQYF.

The chain combines TRBV4-1 with TRBJ2-4; perhaps TRBD1 as D (7 bases). V dropped 4 bases and J dropped 6 bases, with 16 bases sitting between them. Germline assignment: CDR1 MGHRA and CDR2 YSYEKL. The CDR3 contains 15 residues. Here the CDR3 reads CASSPPGTAGNIQYF. The CDR3 DNA follows: TGCGCCAGCAGCCCGCCCGGGACAGCGGGAAACATTCAGTACTTC.

The chain has TRBV9 and TRBJ2-7; 8 nucleotides align to TRBD1. CDR3 size: 14 residues. The J segment lost 5 bases and the V segment lost 2 bases, leaving 6 bases of the junction unmatched. Germline loops: CDR1 SGDLS, CDR2 YYNGEE. CDR3 region: CASSVETGADEQYF. CDR3 DNA sequence: TGTGCCAGCAGCGTGGAGACAGGGGCGGACGAGCAGTACTTC.

The chain employs TRBV7-9 and TRBJ2-5; D perhaps matches TRBD1 (6 bases). Germline V gene sequence: CDR1 SEHNR, CDR2 FQNEAQ (reference sequence). There are 14 residues in the CDR3. V gave up 3 bases and J gave up 3 bases, with 11 bases separating them. For the CDR3, the DNA is TGTGCCAGCAGCTTCCGGGACACGGAAGAGACCCAGTACTTC. Residues: CASSFRDTEETQYF.

As for this clone: This same CDR3 is encoded by further DNA sequences in the sample. The genes are TRBV28 and TRBJ2-7, with a possible D match to TRBD2 (5 bases). V was pared by 3 bases and J by 0 bases, with 9 bases between. Germline V gene lookup returns CDR1 MDHEN and CDR2 SYDVKM. The CDR3 runs to 14 residues. CDR3: CASSFAGNSYEQYF. As DNA, the CDR3 is TGTGCCAGCAGTTTCGCGGGTAACTCCTACGAGCAGTACTTC.

The rearrangement links TRBV5-6 to TRBJ2-5; D uncertain. Trimming pared 4 bases from V and 0 bases from J, leaving 10 bases between. The germline V gene has CDR1 SGHDT and CDR2 YYEEEE. CDR3 size: 14 residues. The CDR3 loop reads CASSLPGNQETQYF. DNA for the CDR3: TGTGCCAGCAGCCTCCCTGGGAACCAAGAGACCCAGTACTTC.

Comments on this clone: The sample contains more than one DNA sequence encoding this CDR3. The rearrangement links TRBV29-1 to TRBJ1-2; D uncertain. The germline V and J ends were trimmed by 5 bases and 2 bases, with 6 bases remaining between them. Germline V gene sequence: CDR1 SQVTM, CDR2 ANQGSEA. CDR3 length: 11 amino acids. CDR3 amino acids: CSVRANYGYTF. The DNA for the CDR3 is TGCAGCGTTCGGGCAAACTATGGCTACACCTTC.

V and J are TRBV28 and TRBJ1-2, with TRBD1 as a possible D gene (5 bases). The V end was cut by 1 base, the J end by 8 bases, with 14 bases between. The CDR3 spans 14 residues. The germline CDR1 and CDR2 sequences are MDHEN and SYDVKM. CDR3 loop: CASSLFPRASGYTF. The CDR3 DNA sequence: TGTGCCAGCAGTTTATTTCCCAGGGCGAGCGGCTACACCTTC.

This rearrangement joins TRBV29-1 to TRBJ2-7; D possibly corresponds to TRBD1 (6 bases). Germline CDR1 is SQVTM and CDR2 is ANQGSEA. The CDR3 contains 16 residues. Trimming shortened V by 1 base and J by 4 bases, and 20 bases separated the two germline ends. The CDR3 nucleotides are TGCAGCGTTGAAGCCTTACCCCAGGGGTCCCTTTACGAGCAGTACTTC. It encodes CSVEALPQGSLYEQYF.

The chain uses TRBV15 and TRBJ1-2; tentative D call: TRBD1 (5 bases). This CDR3 has 13 amino acids. Germline V gene data show CDR1 as LNHNV and CDR2 as YYDKDF (reference sequence). The V and J ends lost 6 bases and 3 bases respectively, with 11 bases between them. CDR3 loop: CATSMGRDYGYTF. The DNA for the CDR3 is TGTGCCACCAGTATGGGCAGGGACTATGGCTACACCTTC.

V gene TRBV29-1 combines with J gene TRBJ2-7, with 9 bases lining up with TRBD1. V shed 7 bases and J 5 bases; nucleotides not matched to a gene: 9. The CDR3 has 13 amino acids. CDR1 is SQVTM, CDR2 ANQGSEA, per germline. CDR3 bases: TGCAGCGGATGGGACAGGGAAATCGACGAGCAGTACTTC. Translating gives CSGWDREIDEQYF.

This chain links TRBV7-8 with TRBJ2-3; 9 bases are shared with TRBD2. Germline V gene lookup returns CDR1 SGHVS and CDR2 FQNEAQ. Losses at the gene ends were 1 base for V and 0 bases for J; bases not matched to a gene: 8. This CDR3 has 18 amino acids. The CDR3 protein is CASSLGPGSGSSTDTQYF. The CDR3 DNA follows: TGTGCCAGCAGCTTAGGGCCAGGTAGCGGGAGTAGCACAGATACGCAGTATTTT.

V gene TRBV9 combines with J gene TRBJ2-3; possible D gene TRBD2, 5 bases. With 4 bases removed from V and 9 bases from J, the gap between germline ends came to 21 bases. Germline V CDR1 and CDR2: SGDLS, YYNGEE. CDR3 length: 15 residues. CDR3 loop: CASSPTSIPADTQYF. The DNA of the CDR3 is TGTGCCAGCAGCCCCACCTCAATACCAGCGGACACGCAGTATTTT.